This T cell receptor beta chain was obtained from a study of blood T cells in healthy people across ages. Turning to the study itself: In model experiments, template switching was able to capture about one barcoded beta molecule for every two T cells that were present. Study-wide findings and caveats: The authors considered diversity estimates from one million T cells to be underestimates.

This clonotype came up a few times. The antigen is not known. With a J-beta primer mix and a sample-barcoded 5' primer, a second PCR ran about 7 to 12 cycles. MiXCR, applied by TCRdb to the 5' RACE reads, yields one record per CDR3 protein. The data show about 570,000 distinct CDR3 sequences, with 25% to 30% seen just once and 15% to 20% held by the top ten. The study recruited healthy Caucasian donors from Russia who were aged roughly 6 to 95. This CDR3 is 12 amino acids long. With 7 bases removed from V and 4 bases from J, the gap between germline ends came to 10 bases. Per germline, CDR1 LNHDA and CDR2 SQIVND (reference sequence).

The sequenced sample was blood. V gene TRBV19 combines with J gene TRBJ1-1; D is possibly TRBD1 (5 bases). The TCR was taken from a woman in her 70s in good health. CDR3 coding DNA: TGTGCCAGTACTCTGAGGGGCACTGAAGCTTTCTTT. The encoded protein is CASTLRGTEAFF. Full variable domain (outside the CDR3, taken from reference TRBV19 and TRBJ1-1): DGGITQSPKYLFRKEGQNVTLSCEQNLNHDAMYWYRQDPGQGLRLIYYSQIVNDFQKGDIAEGYSVSREKKESFPLTVTSAQKNPTAFYLCASTLRGTEAFFGQGTRLTVV.